The 10 T cell receptor beta chains presented below share a single source sample, sequenced in a study of blood T cells in healthy people across ages. Through a sample-barcoded 5' primer and a J-beta primer mix, a second PCR was run for 7 to 11 cycles. Via MiXCR, TCRdb re-called the 5' RACE reads, giving one row per CDR3 protein. The repertoire holds fewer than 950,000 distinct CDR3 sequences, with roughly 53% as singletons. The material sequenced was blood. The receptors were sampled from an elderly man in good health.

Of note for this clonotype: At one end, the junction sequence differs from germline, possibly due to a read error. The CDR3 sequence is CSARDIGTSNEKPFF. The CDR3 bases are TGCAGTGCTAGAGATATCGGGACCTCAAATGAAAAACCGTTTTTT. V is TRBV20-1 and J is TRBJ1-4; tentatively, D is TRBD1 (5 bases). This CDR3 has 15 residues. Germline CDR1 and CDR2: DFQATT and SNEGSKA (reference sequence).

As concerns this clonotype: One junction end disagrees with the germline gene, perhaps due to a read error. The chain employs TRBV4-2 and TRBJ2-3; maybe TRBD2 (6 bases). Per the germline V gene, CDR1 is LGHNA and CDR2 is YNFKEQ. The length of the CDR3 is 13 residues. The CDR3 DNA follows: TGTGCCAGTAGCCAAGACGAGCGGGCTACGCAGTATTTT. The encoded protein is CASSQDERATQYF.

The rearrangement uses TRBV7-2 and TRBJ2-1, with 10 nucleotides matching TRBD2. Germline-derived CDR1 and CDR2 are SGHTA and FQGNSA. Unmatched junction bases numbered 10, after V lost 5 bases and J lost 6 bases. This CDR3 has 16 amino acids. The CDR3 DNA reads TGTGCCAGCAGCGGATTAGCGGGAGGCCAGGGCAATGAGCAGTTCTTC. Protein product: CASSGLAGGQGNEQFF.

J is TRBJ2-1 and V is TRBV20-1, with D perhaps TRBD2 (6 bases). This CDR3 has 16 residues. V was trimmed by 1 base and J by 1 base, leaving 14 bases between them. From germline, CDR1 is DFQATT and CDR2 SNEGSKA (reference sequence). As DNA, the CDR3 is TGCAGTGCTAGAGCCCCCCGGGAGAGGTCCTACAATGAGCAGTTCTTC. The encoded protein is CSARAPRERSYNEQFF.

This clonotype was found a few times. The chain recombines TRBV7-3 with TRBJ2-5, with 14 nucleotides matching TRBD2. Germline CDR1 and CDR2: SGHTA and FQGTGA. This CDR3 is 17 amino acids long. The V and J ends lost 5 bases and 4 bases, in that order; junction bases with no gene match: 9. CDR3 loop: CASSTGLAGVVGETQYF. CDR3 nucleotides: TGTGCCAGCAGCACGGGACTAGCGGGAGTCGTGGGAGAGACCCAGTACTTC. Complete variable domain (other parts from reference TRBV7-3 and TRBJ2-5): GAGVSQTPSNKVTEKGKYVELRCDPISGHTALYWYRQSLGQGPEFLIYFQGTGAADDSGLPNDRFFAVRPEGSVSTLKIQRTERGDSAVYLCASSTGLAGVVGETQYFGPGTRLLVL.

This clonotype was counted only a few times. The gene calls are TRBV7-9 and TRBJ2-1; unclear D gene. Germline loops: CDR1 SEHNR, CDR2 FQNEAQ (reference sequence). Trimming left V 3 bases short and J 4 bases short, with 4 bases between. The CDR3 is 12 residues long. The CDR3 region has the DNA TGTGCCAGCAGCTTTGATTACAATGAGCAGTTCTTC. Amino acid sequence: CASSFDYNEQFF.

This clonotype has more than one count but fewer than ten. This chain connects TRBV21-1 to TRBJ2-1; the table's D call TRBD2 went unverified against the DNA. TRBV21-1 is assigned pseudogene status. The CDR3 contains 17 residues. The CDR3 sequence: CASSKSRTSGIYNEQFF. Written as DNA, the CDR3 is TGTGCCAGCAGCAAATCCCGGACTAGCGGGATTTACAATGAGCAGTTCTTC.

This clonotype was counted between two and nine times. Written as DNA, the CDR3 is TGCGCCAGCAGCTTGGTTCACAGGGCGAACATTCAGTACTTC. It specifies CASSLVHRANIQYF. The V and J genes are TRBV5-1 and TRBJ2-4; possible D gene TRBD1, 6 bases. This CDR3 region has 14 residues. The germline V and J ends were trimmed by 0 bases and 7 bases, with 11 bases remaining between them. Germline loops: CDR1 SGHRS, CDR2 YFSETQ.

This clonotype was observed a handful of times. This chain connects TRBV5-4 to TRBJ2-5; TRBD2 is a possible D gene (6 bases). The CDR3 has 13 amino acids. Germline CDR1 is SGHNT and CDR2 is YYREEE (reference sequence). Trimming took 4 bases from V and 11 from J, leaving 18 bases between them. The CDR3 coding sequence is TGTGCCAGCAGCCTCCGTGGGATTCGGGAGCAGTACTTC. Translated, it gives CASSLRGIREQYF.

The V and J genes are TRBV12-3 or TRBV12-4 and TRBJ2-5; 7 bases align to TRBD1. J was trimmed by 2 bases and V by 6 bases; bases with no gene match: 6. This CDR3 contains 14 residues. The CDR3 protein is CASRDSGQQETQYF. CDR3 in DNA: TGTGCCAGCAGGGATTCGGGACAGCAAGAGACCCAGTACTTC.